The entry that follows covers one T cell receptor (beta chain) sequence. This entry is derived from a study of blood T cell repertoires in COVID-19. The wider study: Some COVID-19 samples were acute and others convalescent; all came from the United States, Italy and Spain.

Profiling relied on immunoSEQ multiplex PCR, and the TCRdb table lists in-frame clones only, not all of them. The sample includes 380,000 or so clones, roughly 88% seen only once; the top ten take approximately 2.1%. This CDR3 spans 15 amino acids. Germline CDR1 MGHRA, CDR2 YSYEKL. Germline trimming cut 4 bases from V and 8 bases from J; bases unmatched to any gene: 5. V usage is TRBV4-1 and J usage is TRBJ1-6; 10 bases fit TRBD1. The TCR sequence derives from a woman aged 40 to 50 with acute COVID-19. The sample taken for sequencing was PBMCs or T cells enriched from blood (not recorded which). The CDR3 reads CASSPGTGVDSPLHF. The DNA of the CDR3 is TGCGCCAGCAGCCCCGGGACAGGGGTGGATTCACCCCTCCACTTT.